The next 11 T cell receptor beta chains were all read from a single sample in a study of blood T cell repertoires in COVID-19. Only in-frame clones appear in the TCRdb table, and some are missing; sequencing was by immunoSEQ multiplex PCR. The data show about 200,000 clones, with more than 65% seen just once and about 12% held by the top ten. The material sequenced was peripheral blood. Every receptor here comes from a human donor in a cohort sampled during active COVID-19.

The chain joins TRBV19 to TRBJ1-5; D is undetermined. The V end was cut by 7 bases, the J end by 2 bases, with 6 bases between. CDR1 and CDR2 (germline): LNHDA, SQIVND (reference sequence). The CDR3 consists of 12 residues. The DNA for the CDR3 is TGTGCCAGTACAGAACGCAATCAGCCCCAGCATTTT. This gives the protein CASTERNQPQHF.

The rearrangement uses TRBV7-8 and TRBJ2-7; TRBD2 agrees at 12 bases. J gave up 2 bases and V 5 bases, and 7 bases lay outside the gene matches. Germline lookup yields CDR1 SGHVS and CDR2 FQNEAQ. The CDR3 consists of 16 residues. This chain's CDR3 is CASSPILAGGPYEQYF. DNA of the CDR3: TGTGCCAGCAGCCCAATTCTAGCGGGAGGGCCCTACGAGCAGTACTTC.

CDR3 nucleotide sequence: TGTGCCAGCAGTTTAGTGAGGGAGGTCCTGGGGGAGCAGTTCTTC. This translates into CASSLVREVLGEQFF. The chain employs TRBV27 and TRBJ2-1, with D possibly TRBD2 on 6 matching bases. Per the germline V gene, CDR1 is MNHEY and CDR2 is SMNVEV (reference sequence). Trimming pared 2 bases from V and 10 bases from J, leaving 18 bases between. The CDR3 runs 15 residues.

The chain recombines TRBV5-6 with TRBJ2-7, with 7 bases identical to TRBD1. The CDR3 spans 12 residues. Germline assignment: CDR1 SGHDT and CDR2 YYEEEE. J gave up 3 bases and V 4 bases, and 1 base lay outside the gene matches. DNA of the CDR3: TGTGCCAGCAGCGGGGACAGCTACGAGCAGTACTTC. Encoded protein: CASSGDSYEQYF.

CDR3 nucleotide sequence: TGCGCCAGCAATCGACAAAGGACAGGGGGTTCCACTGAAGCTTTCTTT. Translated, it gives CASNRQRTGGSTEAFF. The V gene is TRBV5-1, the J gene TRBJ1-1; 10 bases line up with TRBD1. The length of the CDR3 is 16 residues. The V and J ends lost 6 bases and 4 bases, in that order; junction bases with no gene match: 12. The germline gives CDR1 SGHRS, CDR2 YFSETQ.

There are a few counts of this clone. J is TRBJ1-1 and V is TRBV6-6, with 7 nucleotides matching TRBD1. Germline CDR1 and CDR2: MNHNY and SVGAGI (reference sequence). V gave up 6 bases and J gave up 3 bases; unmatched junction bases: 7. The CDR3 runs to 14 residues. The CDR3 reads CASRSGQLDTEAFF. The CDR3 bases are TGTGCCAGCAGATCGGGACAGCTAGACACTGAAGCTTTCTTT.

This clone appeared once. The chain uses TRBV27 and TRBJ2-1, with D possibly TRBD2 on 6 matching bases. This CDR3 has 13 amino acids. Germline assignment: CDR1 MNHEY and CDR2 SMNVEV (reference sequence). Between the trimmed V and J ends, which lost 6 bases and 8 bases, there was a span of 14 bases. This CDR3 reads CASRPTSSDEQFF. As DNA, the CDR3 is TGTGCCAGCAGACCTACTAGCAGCGATGAGCAGTTCTTC.

This clone has only one observation. The CDR3 here is CASSPMGSTQYF. CDR3 nucleotides: TGTGCCAGCAGTCCGATGGGGAGTACGCAGTATTTT. This rearrangement joins TRBV28 to TRBJ2-3; the D gene is possibly TRBD2 (5 bases). Germline V lookup: CDR1 MDHEN, CDR2 SYDVKM. This CDR3 has 12 residues. Trimming shortened V by 5 bases and J by 8 bases, and 11 bases separated the two germline ends.

This clone was counted a single time. J is TRBJ1-5 and V is TRBV11-3; maybe TRBD1 (5 bases). The germline gives CDR1 SGHNT, CDR2 YENEEA. V gave up 5 bases and J gave up 4 bases, with 21 bases separating them. The CDR3 has 17 amino acids. The CDR3 nucleotides read TGTGCCAGCAGCCCCGTCGGCTCTGGGGCCAAAAATCAGCCCCAGCATTTT. Protein sequence: CASSPVGSGAKNQPQHF.

The V call is TRBV7-8, the J call TRBJ2-6, with 10 bases identical to TRBD2. Trimming at V came to 1 base and at J to 2 bases, leaving 5 bases not matched to a gene. The CDR3 runs to 18 residues. Germline assignment: CDR1 SGHVS and CDR2 FQNEAQ. In nucleotides, the CDR3 is TGTGCCAGCAGCTTAGAAGGACTAGCGGTAACTGGGGCCAACGTCCTGACTTTC. Translated: CASSLEGLAVTGANVLTF.

The rearrangement links TRBV3-1 (or the pseudogene TRBV3-2) to TRBJ2-1, with 7 positions matching TRBD2. Germline values: CDR1 LGHDT, CDR2 YNNKEL (reference sequence). The CDR3 totals 17 residues. V lost 2 bases, J lost 3 bases, and 10 bases stayed unmatched. The CDR3 nucleotides read TGTGCCAGCAGCCAAAAGTTGGGCGGGAGCGTCTACAATGAGCAGTTCTTC. Amino acids: CASSQKLGGSVYNEQFF.